This T cell receptor (beta chain) is drawn from a study of blood T cell repertoires in COVID-19. This CDR3 is built from 16 residues. V was clipped by 5 bases and J by 7 bases; unmatched bases: 11. Germline lookup yields CDR1 MDHEN and CDR2 SYDVKM. Produced via immunoSEQ multiplex PCR; TCRdb's table is partial and in-frame only. This sample carries about 200,000 clones, under 80% of them seen once, and the ten largest clones take 13%. Sequencing input: peripheral blood. The rearrangement uses TRBV28 and TRBJ2-1, with 10 positions matching TRBD2. The receptor's source is a man between 50 and 59 years old who had recovered from COVID-19. The CDR3 DNA reads as TGTGCCAGCAGTACCCCAGCGGGAGGGCCCCTAAATGAGCAGTTCTTC. It yields the protein CASSTPAGGPLNEQFF.